The 2 T cell receptor beta chains below all came from one sample that was sequenced in a study of CD8 T cells in ankylosing spondylitis. TCRdb fed the 5' RACE reads into MiXCR, producing one record per CDR3 protein. This repertoire shows some 130,000 distinct CDR3 sequences, 6% to 8% found once; its top ten account for around 12%. Sample: blood, either unsorted or a sorted T cell fraction (not recorded which). These receptors all come from a female donor with ankylosing spondylitis or in good health (not recorded which).

This clonotype was recorded many times. This rearrangement joins TRBV27 to TRBJ1-2; D gene ambiguous. Trimming took off 7 bases at V and 2 bases at J, with 14 bases between the two ends. Germline V lookup: CDR1 MNHEY, CDR2 SMNVEV (reference sequence). The CDR3 totals 14 residues. The CDR3 coding sequence is TGTGCCAGCACCAGTTTAGTCAGGAACTATGGCTACACCTTC. This translates into CASTSLVRNYGYTF.

The table lists this clonotype with many counts. The chain links TRBV5-4 to TRBJ2-7; 13 positions match TRBD2. Losses at the gene ends were 2 bases for V and 5 bases for J; bases not matched to a gene: 16. CDR1 is SGHNT, CDR2 YYREEE, per germline (reference sequence). The CDR3 runs 19 residues. The CDR3: CASSFQLAGGSTLWDEQYF. CDR3 in DNA: TGTGCCAGCAGCTTCCAACTAGCGGGGGGGAGCACCCTCTGGGACGAGCAGTACTTC.